Below, 30 T cell receptor beta chains from the same sample are listed, as sequenced in a study of early T cells in non-severe SARS-CoV-2 infection. Each CDR3 protein gets one entry after TCRdb re-called the 5' RACE reads with MiXCR. The sample lists 87,000 or so distinct CDR3 sequences; 9% to 15% were seen once. Sequencing used whole blood. The receptors come from an adult who was a healthcare worker with PCR-confirmed SARS-CoV-2 infection or an uninfected control (not recorded which).

V is TRBV7-6 and J is TRBJ2-4, with 8 bases lining up with TRBD2. V was pared by 4 bases and J by 9 bases, with 2 bases of the junction left unmatched. This CDR3 spans 12 amino acids. Germline lookup yields CDR1 SGHVS and CDR2 FNYEAQ. The CDR3 nucleotides are TGTGCCAGCAGCTCTCGGGAGGGCATTCAGTACTTC. It codes for CASSSREGIQYF. Full variable domain (outside the CDR3, taken from reference TRBV7-6 and TRBJ2-4): GAGVSQSPRYKVTKRGQDVALRCDPISGHVSLYWYRQALGQGPEFLTYFNYEAQQDKSGLPNDRFSAERPEGSISTLTIQRTEQRDSAMYRCASSSREGIQYFGAGTRLSVL.

The chain has TRBV7-2 and TRBJ2-3; D is possibly TRBD1 or TRBD2 (5 bases each). Trimming removed 7 bases at V and 6 bases at J, with 11 bases between. The CDR3 has 12 amino acids. Germline V CDR1 and CDR2: SGHTA, FQGNSA. CDR3 protein: CASKRGGDTQYF. The CDR3 DNA reads as TGTGCCAGCAAAAGGGGCGGGGATACGCAGTATTTT.

This clonotype was recorded many times. J is TRBJ1-4 and V is TRBV7-9; TRBD1 might be the D (5 bases). The CDR3 loop spans 13 amino acids. Germline V gene lookup returns CDR1 SEHNR and CDR2 FQNEAQ (reference sequence). V was shortened by 2 bases and J by 8 bases, with 9 bases between the two germline ends. The CDR3 protein is CASSLQGNEKLFF. In nucleotides, the CDR3 is TGTGCCAGCAGCTTACAGGGAAACGAAAAACTGTTTTTT.

V gene TRBV6-6 combines with J gene TRBJ1-2; D uncertain. The CDR3 covers 15 residues. CDR1 is MNHNY, CDR2 SVGAGI, per germline (reference sequence). Trimming left V 0 bases short and J 0 bases short, with 8 bases between. The CDR3 is CASSYSGLTNYGYTF. The CDR3 nucleotides are TGTGCCAGCAGTTACTCCGGGCTAACTAACTATGGCTACACCTTC.

This clonotype has a handful of counts. This chain's CDR3 is CASSKGLAGASSYNEQFF. The CDR3 DNA follows: TGTGCCAGCAGCAAGGGACTAGCGGGAGCCAGCTCCTACAATGAGCAGTTCTTC. The chain joins TRBV9 to TRBJ2-1; 14 bases map to TRBD2. CDR3 length: 18 amino acids. Trimming cost V 4 bases and J 0 bases; bases outside gene matches: 6. Per the germline V gene, CDR1 is SGDLS and CDR2 is YYNGEE.

The V gene is TRBV4-3, the J gene TRBJ1-3; D gene ambiguous. With 0 bases removed from V and 4 bases from J, the gap between germline ends came to 13 bases. The CDR3 covers 16 residues. Looked up from germline, CDR1 is LGHNA and CDR2 is YSLEER. CDR3 loop: CASSQDWKELGNTIYF. In DNA, the CDR3 is TGCGCCAGCAGCCAAGATTGGAAGGAGCTGGGAAACACCATATATTTT.

J is TRBJ2-7 and V is TRBV7-8, with D unresolved. The germline CDR1 and CDR2 sequences are SGHVS and FQNEAQ. The CDR3 has 12 residues. V was pared by 7 bases and J by 1 base, with 8 bases between. The CDR3 DNA follows: TGTGCCAGCAACGACATTTCCTACGAGCAGTACTTC. Protein: CASNDISYEQYF.

This clonotype has a handful of counts. V gene TRBV7-8 combines with J gene TRBJ2-3; 7 nucleotides agree with TRBD2. V shed 5 bases, J shed 0 bases, and the junction held 8 bases outside the gene matches. The germline V gene encodes CDR1 SGHVS and CDR2 FQNEAQ. This CDR3 comprises 16 residues. CDR3 DNA: TGTGCCAGCAGCGTAGAATTTAGCGGGAGCACAGATACGCAGTATTTT. Its translation: CASSVEFSGSTDTQYF.

The chain has TRBV7-9 and TRBJ2-1; 8 nucleotides match TRBD2. Germline V CDR1 and CDR2: SEHNR, FQNEAQ (reference sequence). The CDR3 consists of 15 residues. The V gene end was trimmed by 8 bases and the J gene end by 0 bases; junction bases not matched to a gene: 6. CDR3 DNA: TGTGCCAGCCCTCCCAGCGGGAGCTCCTACAATGAGCAGTTCTTC. Protein product: CASPPSGSSYNEQFF.

This clonotype was picked up many times. J is TRBJ2-5 and V is TRBV12-3 or TRBV12-4; D possibly uses TRBD1 or TRBD2 (7 bases each). CDR3 length: 14 amino acids. Trimming removed 6 bases at V and 4 bases at J, with 15 bases between. This CDR3 is CASRGRGPGETQYF. The CDR3 DNA sequence: TGTGCCAGCAGGGGGAGGGGGCCCGGAGAGACCCAGTACTTC.

This clonotype came up a few times. The chain couples TRBV6-6 to TRBJ1-5, with D uncertain. The germline CDR1 and CDR2 sequences are MNHNY and SVGAGI (reference sequence). The CDR3 spans 13 residues. V lost 0 bases and J lost 5, with 5 bases in between. The CDR3 here is CASSYSAHQPQHF. CDR3 sequence (DNA): TGTGCCAGCAGTTACTCGGCCCATCAGCCCCAGCATTTT.

CDR3 in amino acids: CASSYRREGRDEQFF. CDR3 nucleotide sequence: TGTGCCAGCAGCTACCGGCGGGAGGGCCGGGATGAGCAGTTCTTC. This chain uses TRBV4-2 with TRBJ2-1, with 9 nucleotides matching TRBD2. Germline lookup yields CDR1 LGHNA and CDR2 YNFKEQ. This CDR3 has 15 amino acids. With V trimmed by 5 bases and J by 8 bases, 10 bases remained unmatched.

This clonotype was picked up many times. The rearrangement joins TRBV15 to TRBJ2-5; perhaps D is TRBD1 or TRBD2 (7 bases each). From germline, CDR1 is LNHNV and CDR2 YYDKDF (reference sequence). Trimming cost V 0 bases and J 5 bases, with 13 bases left between them. The length of the CDR3 is 15 residues. DNA for the CDR3: TGTGCCACCAGCAGAGAAACAGGGGAGGGTGAGACCCAGTACTTC. It encodes CATSRETGEGETQYF.

CDR3 sequence reads: CSVARDSNSPLHF. The DNA for the CDR3 is TGCAGCGTTGCTAGGGATAGTAATTCACCCCTCCACTTT. The J gene is TRBJ1-6, the V gene TRBV29-1; unclear D gene. V lost 4 bases to trimming and J lost 6 bases, with 10 bases between them. The CDR3 contains 13 residues. The germline gives CDR1 SQVTM, CDR2 ANQGSEA.

As for this clonotype: One junction end does not reproduce the germline sequence, and a read error may be involved. The rearrangement joins TRBV27 to TRBJ2-1; D not certain. Germline assignment: CDR1 MNHEY and CDR2 SMNVEV (reference sequence). This CDR3 has 15 amino acids. As DNA, the CDR3 is TGTGCCAGCAGTTTGGGTGGTATTACCTACAATGGGCAGTTCTTC. Amino acids: CASSLGGITYNGQFF.

This clonotype came up once. This sequence joins TRBV3-1 and TRBJ2-5; no reliable D call. The CDR3 is 15 amino acids. The V end was cut by 0 bases, the J end by 2 bases, with 10 bases between. CDR1 and CDR2 (germline): LGHDT, YNNKEL (reference sequence). DNA for the CDR3: TGTGCCAGCAGCCAAGATGGATGGCAGCAAGAGACCCAGTACTTC. Residues: CASSQDGWQQETQYF.

In DNA, the CDR3 is TGCAGTGCTATATCCGGGACAGGGGGCACTGAAGCTTTCTTT. It codes for CSAISGTGGTEAFF. The J gene is TRBJ1-1, the V gene TRBV20-1; 11 nucleotides agree with TRBD1. V lost 4 bases and J lost 4; bases outside the gene matches: 5. CDR3 size: 14 residues. Germline CDR1 is DFQATT and CDR2 is SNEGSKA (reference sequence).

This clonotype was counted at least ten times. V is TRBV11-1 and J is TRBJ1-1, with a tentative D call TRBD1 (5 bases). Trimming took off 3 bases at V and 1 base at J, with 9 bases between the two ends. The CDR3 is 14 residues long. Germline values: CDR1 SGHAT, CDR2 FQDESV (reference sequence). This CDR3 is CASSFQGPNTEAFF. Here the CDR3 DNA reads TGTGCCAGCAGCTTTCAGGGCCCGAACACTGAAGCTTTCTTT.

This clonotype occurred a few times. The V and J genes are TRBV11-2 and TRBJ2-1, with D possibly called TRBD1 or TRBD2 (5 bases each). CDR1 and CDR2 from the germline V gene are SGHAT and FQNNGV. Deletions cut 4 bases from V and 7 bases from J, with 23 bases between. The CDR3 covers 17 residues. The CDR3 region has the DNA TGTGCCAGCAGCTACTCCTCCGGGATTACCACAGGAAATGAGCAGTTCTTC. Translation gives CASSYSSGITTGNEQFF.

This clonotype was recorded a few times. The chain carries TRBV28 and TRBJ2-7; 9 bases map to TRBD1. The CDR3 totals 14 residues. The V gene end was trimmed by 2 bases and the J gene end by 6 bases; junction bases not matched to a gene: 5. The germline V gene has CDR1 MDHEN and CDR2 SYDVKM. The CDR3 DNA reads as TGTGCCAGCAGTTTAGAACAGGGGGCTGGCGAGCAGTACTTC. Its protein is CASSLEQGAGEQYF.

As regards this clonotype: One end of the junction fails to match germline, which may point to a read error. The J gene is TRBJ2-1, the V gene TRBV7-2; 11 positions match TRBD2. Germline CDR1 is SGHTA and CDR2 is FQGNSA. The CDR3 is made up of 12 amino acids. The CDR3 sequence: CASSSIAGGPIF. DNA for the CDR3: TGTGCCAGCAGCTCTATAGCGGGAGGGCCAATCTTC.

The chain couples TRBV5-6 to TRBJ1-3; TRBD1 might be the D (5 bases). The CDR3 is 16 amino acids. Germline V lookup: CDR1 SGHDT, CDR2 YYEEEE. V was cut by 1 base and J by 0 bases, with 11 bases left in between. The CDR3 sequence: CASSLYDRVSGNTIYF. The CDR3 DNA reads TGTGCCAGCAGCTTGTATGACAGAGTCTCTGGAAACACCATATATTTT.

This clonotype was recorded many times. The gene calls are TRBV7-2 and TRBJ2-1, with TRBD2 identical over 7 bases. Germline values: CDR1 SGHTA, CDR2 FQGNSA. J lost 4 bases, V lost 6 bases, and 3 bases had no gene match. CDR3 length: 13 amino acids. As DNA, the CDR3 is TGTGCCAGCAGGTCTAGCGGTTACAATGAGCAGTTCTTC. Amino acids: CASRSSGYNEQFF.

This clonotype occurred a few times. The rearrangement joins TRBV19 to TRBJ1-5; unclear D gene. This CDR3 comprises 16 residues. Germline values: CDR1 LNHDA, CDR2 SQIVND (reference sequence). V lost 1 base to trimming and J lost 1 base, with 11 bases between them. CDR3 residues: CASSIVEGGSNQPQHF. The CDR3 nucleotides are TGTGCCAGTAGTATAGTCGAGGGAGGAAGCAATCAGCCCCAGCATTTT. Complete variable domain (other parts from reference TRBV19 and TRBJ1-5): DGGITQSPKYLFRKEGQNVTLSCEQNLNHDAMYWYRQDPGQGLRLIYYSQIVNDFQKGDIAEGYSVSREKKESFPLTVTSAQKNPTAFYLCASSIVEGGSNQPQHFGDGTRLSIL.

This clonotype was seen more than once but under ten times. V and J are TRBV18 and TRBJ2-5; D is ambiguous. CDR1 and CDR2 from the germline V gene are KGHSH and LQKENI. CDR3 length: 15 amino acids. The ends were cut back, 4 bases at V and 1 base at J, with 13 bases in the middle. CDR3 amino acids: CASSLYGSFQETQYF. For the CDR3, the DNA is TGTGCCAGCTCACTATACGGGTCATTCCAAGAGACCCAGTACTTC.

This clonotype occurred many times. The chain joins TRBV19 to TRBJ2-5, with D perhaps matching TRBD2 (6 bases). Germline values: CDR1 LNHDA, CDR2 SQIVND (reference sequence). This CDR3 region has 15 residues. V dropped 4 bases and J dropped 5 bases, with 17 bases sitting between them. The CDR3 DNA sequence: TGTGCCAGTAGTAAAGAGTCCGCGGGAATGGAGACCCAGTACTTC. Translating it yields CASSKESAGMETQYF.

The CDR3 is CASSYLTGGEQYF. In nucleotides, the CDR3 is TGTGCCAGCAGCTATCTCACAGGCGGCGAGCAGTACTTC. This chain uses TRBV3-1 with TRBJ2-7, with D perhaps matching TRBD1 (5 bases). The CDR3 contains 13 residues. The V gene's germline CDR1 is LGHDT and CDR2 YNNKEL (reference sequence). With 5 bases removed from V and 6 bases from J, the gap between germline ends came to 14 bases.

The rearrangement links TRBV7-6 to TRBJ2-1, with 8 nucleotides matching TRBD2. This CDR3 is built from 16 residues. The V gene's germline CDR1 is SGHVS and CDR2 FNYEAQ. The V and J ends lost 3 bases and 5 bases, in that order; junction bases with no gene match: 9. The CDR3 loop is CASSFPLAGHDNEQFF. DNA for the CDR3: TGTGCCAGCAGCTTCCCTCTAGCGGGCCATGACAATGAGCAGTTCTTC.

This clonotype appeared many times. The gene calls are TRBV28 and TRBJ2-5, with D possibly matching TRBD1 (6 bases). The CDR3 has 15 amino acids. V was trimmed by 6 bases and J by 4 bases, leaving 18 bases between them. From germline, CDR1 is MDHEN and CDR2 SYDVKM. CDR3 amino acids: CASSPSRQGRETQYF. In DNA, the CDR3 is TGTGCCAGCAGCCCCTCCCGGCAGGGGAGAGAGACCCAGTACTTC.

This clonotype was recorded many times. This chain joins TRBV6-6 and TRBJ2-3, with D hard to call. With 2 bases removed from V and 1 base from J, the gap between germline ends came to 13 bases. CDR3 length equals 16 residues. CDR1 is MNHNY and CDR2 is SVGAGI in the germline V gene (reference sequence). CDR3: CASSYPMAIGTDTQYF. CDR3 in DNA: TGTGCCAGCAGTTACCCCATGGCGATTGGCACAGATACGCAGTATTTT.